The sample holds many counts of the clone carrying this T cell receptor (delta chain). What it recognizes is unknown. The protein held in TCRdb is that of a much larger clone and does not match this DNA's translation at residue 13, likely because of a read error; the protein shown is translated from the DNA. The record originates from a study of γδ T cells in repeated Plasmodium falciparum infection. The overall study: Donors were malaria-exposed Malian children or age- and gender-matched Australian children. Donors had four controlled P. falciparum NF54 infections over 644 days. General study findings and limits: Vgamma9/Vdelta2+ repertoires stayed stably polyclonal over time and infection. Repeated controlled infections reportedly drove waves of new clonotype selection in Vdelta2-negative, mostly Vdelta1+, gammadelta repertoires.

The CDR3 totals 14 residues. CDR1 TSWWSYY and CDR2 QGS come from the germline V gene. TCRdb reprocessed the multiplex PCR reads through CATT. The sample contains 45,000 to 70,000 delta-chain clones, around 1.7% of which appear only once. Flow sorting of PBMC yielded separate Vgamma9/Vdelta2+ and Vdelta2-negative gammadelta T cell populations for bulk repertoire analysis. This TCR came from a pool of human donors (malaria-infected and uninfected, not separated). The chain couples TRDV1 to TRDJ1; 10 positions agree with TRDD3. What was sequenced was gamma-delta T cells from blood. The CDR3 is CALAFGGYTDKLTF. The CDR3 DNA reads TGTGCTCTTGCGTTTGGGGGATACACCGATAAACTCACCTTT.